Below are 21 T cell receptor beta chains sequenced from a single sample in a study of blood T cell repertoires in COVID-19. Assay used: immunoSEQ multiplex PCR; TCRdb lists only in-frame clones, some missing. The sample carries some 350,000 clones, over 75% recorded once. Specimen: PBMCs or T cells enriched from blood (not recorded which). The receptors shown here come from a woman in her thirties who had recovered from COVID-19.

The rearrangement links TRBV7-9 to TRBJ1-5, with 8 bases fitting TRBD1. The junction had 2 bases not matched to a gene; V was cut back by 4 bases and J by 3 bases. Germline CDR1 reads SEHNR; CDR2 reads FQNEAQ (reference sequence). The CDR3 sequence is 14 residues long. CDR3 nucleotide sequence: TGTGCCAGCAGCTGGACAGGGAACAATCAGCCCCAGCATTTT. Residues: CASSWTGNNQPQHF.

The V gene is TRBV6-5, the J gene TRBJ2-7; 7 bases match TRBD2. Germline CDR1 MNHEY, CDR2 SVGAGI. V gave up 7 bases and J gave up 1 base; unmatched junction bases: 10. The CDR3 is 15 residues long. CDR3 sequence (DNA): TGTGCCAGCACATCGGAGGATAGCGGGTCCTACGAGCAGTACTTC. Protein product: CASTSEDSGSYEQYF.

V is TRBV24-1 and J is TRBJ1-1; TRBD1 matches at 8 bases. The V gene end was trimmed by 6 bases and the J gene end by 11 bases; junction bases not matched to a gene: 4. The CDR3 runs to 11 residues. CDR1 and CDR2 from the germline V gene are KGHDR and SFDVKD. The CDR3 protein is CATSSGQAAFF. The CDR3 nucleotides are TGTGCCACCAGTTCGGGACAGGCCGCTTTCTTT.

This chain connects TRBV19 to TRBJ1-2; the match to TRBD1 covers 10 bases. The CDR3 runs 12 residues. In germline, CDR1 is LNHDA, CDR2 SQIVND (reference sequence). Trimming cost V 7 bases and J 10 bases; bases outside gene matches: 6. In nucleotides, the CDR3 is TGTGCCAGTACCCGGGACAGGGGAGTCTACACCTTC. Its translation: CASTRDRGVYTF. The whole variable domain, remainder taken from reference TRBV19 and TRBJ1-2, is DGGITQSPKYLFRKEGQNVTLSCEQNLNHDAMYWYRQDPGQGLRLIYYSQIVNDFQKGDIAEGYSVSREKKESFPLTVTSAQKNPTAFYLCASTRDRGVYTFGSGTRLTVV.

Written as DNA, the CDR3 is TGTGCCTGGCGCGCAGGGAACACTGAAGCTTTCTTT. Protein: CAWRAGNTEAFF. The chain combines TRBV30 with TRBJ1-1; D uncertain. V dropped 5 bases and J dropped 1 base, with 8 bases sitting between them. The length of the CDR3 is 12 residues. Germline-derived CDR1 and CDR2 are GTSNPN and SVGIG (reference sequence).

The rearrangement links TRBV27 to TRBJ2-1; D might be TRBD1 (6 bases). There are 14 residues in the CDR3. Trimming took off 6 bases at V and 3 bases at J, with 12 bases between the two ends. CDR1 and CDR2 from the germline V gene are MNHEY and SMNVEV (reference sequence). CDR3 coding DNA: TGTGCCAGCAGCATGGACAGAATCTACAATGAGCAGTTCTTC. This translates into CASSMDRIYNEQFF.

This rearrangement joins TRBV7-3 to TRBJ1-1; unclear D gene. The CDR3 is made up of 13 amino acids. Germline V lookup: CDR1 SGHTA, CDR2 FQGTGA. Between the trimmed V and J ends, which lost 6 bases and 1 base, there was a span of 9 bases. The CDR3 loop reads CASSRERNTEAFF. Written as DNA, the CDR3 is TGTGCCAGCAGTCGGGAGAGGAACACTGAAGCTTTCTTT.

The J gene is TRBJ1-5, the V gene TRBV3-1 (or the pseudogene TRBV3-2); 7 bases are a match to TRBD1. This CDR3 has 14 residues. Germline loops: CDR1 LGHDT, CDR2 YNNKEL (reference sequence). The trim removed 5 bases at V and 5 bases at J, leaving 6 bases unmatched. This chain's CDR3 is CASSVRQGDQPQHF. The CDR3 DNA sequence: TGTGCCAGCAGCGTTAGGCAGGGGGATCAGCCCCAGCATTTT.

The chain recombines TRBV7-9 with TRBJ2-7; 9 nucleotides line up with TRBD1. V lost 5 bases, J lost 1 base, and 15 bases stayed unmatched. The germline CDR1 and CDR2 sequences are SEHNR and FQNEAQ (reference sequence). The CDR3 is 18 amino acids. The CDR3 nucleotides are TGTGCCAGCAGCCCCGGGACAGGGAGCCAACGTAGGTCCTACGAGCAGTACTTC. Translating gives CASSPGTGSQRRSYEQYF.

The J gene is TRBJ2-4, the V gene TRBV3-1 (or the pseudogene TRBV3-2); tentatively, D is TRBD2 (6 bases). This CDR3 has 15 residues. The germline V gene has CDR1 LGHDT and CDR2 YNNKEL (reference sequence). Trimming removed 3 bases at V and 0 bases at J, with 9 bases between. CDR3 in DNA: TGTGCCAGCAGCCAGGAGGGTTTAGCCAAAAACATTCAGTACTTC. Translation gives CASSQEGLAKNIQYF.

J is TRBJ2-3 and V is TRBV5-1; D possibly corresponds to TRBD1 (6 bases). The germline V and J ends were trimmed by 4 bases and 5 bases, with 11 bases remaining between them. Germline V lookup: CDR1 SGHRS, CDR2 YFSETQ. The CDR3 loop spans 13 amino acids. CDR3 bases: TGCGCCAGCAGCACCGCAGGGGTAGATACGCAGTATTTT. This translates into CASSTAGVDTQYF.

V usage is TRBV29-1 and J usage is TRBJ2-2; D is undetermined. This CDR3 has 13 residues. The V gene's germline CDR1 is SQVTM and CDR2 ANQGSEA. V dropped 4 bases and J dropped 5 bases, with 11 bases sitting between them. CDR3 sequence (DNA): TGCAGCGTTGTCCAGGCCGAGACCGGGGAGCTGTTTTTT. It yields the protein CSVVQAETGELFF.

The rearrangement joins TRBV28 to TRBJ1-2; TRBD1 aligns across 10 bases. CDR3 length: 15 residues. The ends lost 1 base at V and 9 bases at J; junction bases unmatched: 8. Germline CDR1 is MDHEN and CDR2 is SYDVKM. The CDR3 DNA sequence: TGTGCCAGCAGTTTATTAGGGACAGGGGATGGCCGCTACACCTTC. Translated, it gives CASSLLGTGDGRYTF.

This clone came up a few times. V is TRBV5-1 and J is TRBJ2-5, with TRBD2 matching 8 bases. The CDR3 loop spans 15 amino acids. Germline assignment: CDR1 SGHRS and CDR2 YFSETQ. Trimming took 4 bases from V and 5 from J; bases not matched to a gene: 10. The CDR3 reads CASSPLPGGSETQYF. The CDR3 DNA reads as TGCGCCAGCAGCCCGCTACCGGGGGGGAGTGAGACCCAGTACTTC.

The V call is TRBV12-3 or TRBV12-4, the J call TRBJ1-5, with D unclear. This CDR3 has 11 residues. V was cut by 4 bases and J by 12 bases, with 10 bases left in between. As DNA, the CDR3 is TGTGCCAGCAGTTCATCGGGTCTCCAGCATTTT. Its protein is CASSSSGLQHF.

The chain uses TRBV24-1 and TRBJ2-1; D perhaps matches TRBD2 (6 bases). V was cut by 1 base and J by 2 bases, with 8 bases left in between. The germline V gene encodes CDR1 KGHDR and CDR2 SFDVKD. This CDR3 contains 15 residues. The CDR3 bases are TGTGCCACCAGTGATTTTAGCGGCACCTACAATGAGCAGTTCTTC. It codes for CATSDFSGTYNEQFF.

The rearrangement links TRBV27 to TRBJ2-1; D might be TRBD2 (6 bases). The CDR3 has 15 amino acids. Deletions cut 2 bases from V and 3 bases from J, with 11 bases between. Germline assignment: CDR1 MNHEY and CDR2 SMNVEV (reference sequence). The CDR3 region has the DNA TGTGCCAGCAGTTTAGGAGGGAGTAACTACAATGAGCAGTTCTTC. This codes for CASSLGGSNYNEQFF.

The gene calls are TRBV5-1 and TRBJ2-2, with 9 bases aligning to TRBD2. Trimming at V came to 6 bases and at J to 1 base, leaving 7 bases not matched to a gene. The CDR3 sequence is 16 residues long. Per the germline V gene, CDR1 is SGHRS and CDR2 is YFSETQ. This CDR3 reads CASTSTSGLNTGELFF. For the CDR3, the DNA is TGCGCCAGCACATCGACTAGCGGTTTGAACACCGGGGAGCTGTTTTTT.

This rearrangement joins TRBV15 to TRBJ2-3, with D maybe TRBD1 (5 bases). Trimming removed 3 bases from V and 5 bases from J, with 21 bases in between. Germline V gives CDR1 LNHNV, CDR2 YYDKDF (reference sequence). The CDR3 is 17 amino acids. CDR3 coding DNA: TGTGCCACCAGCAGCTACCGGACATCTCACCAGGGAGATACGCAGTATTTT. This codes for CATSSYRTSHQGDTQYF.

The chain uses TRBV16 and TRBJ1-2, with D unclear. The germline gives CDR1 KGHSY, CDR2 FQNENV. This CDR3 region has 13 residues. V lost 3 bases and J lost 0, with 5 bases in between. CDR3 sequence reads: CASSHGSNYGYTF. The CDR3, as DNA: TGTGCCAGCAGCCACGGTTCTAACTATGGCTACACCTTC. The complete variable domain, with remaining parts taken from reference TRBV16 and TRBJ1-2, reads GEEVAQTPKHLVRGEGQKAKLYCAPIKGHSYVFWYQQVLKNEFKFLISFQNENVFDETGMPKERFSAKCLPNSPCSLEIQATKLEDSAVYFCASSHGSNYGYTFGSGTRLTVV.

This chain joins TRBV28 and TRBJ2-7; 10 nucleotides agree with TRBD1. Germline values: CDR1 MDHEN, CDR2 SYDVKM. CDR3 length: 15 residues. V lost 5 bases and J lost 3; bases outside the gene matches: 7. The CDR3 sequence: CASSNSGTGVYEQYF. In nucleotides, the CDR3 is TGTGCCAGCAGTAACTCCGGGACAGGGGTCTACGAGCAGTACTTC.